This entry lists 32 T cell receptor beta chains sequenced from one sample in a study of cytomegalovirus exposure and HLA in healthy donors. Sequencing was performed with immunoSEQ multiplex PCR; in TCRdb, only in-frame clones are kept and a portion is missing. The sample has 200,000 to 300,000 clones; approximately 86% are singletons. Sequenced input: PBMCs. Receptors originate from a woman in her thirties in good health and CMV-seropositive.

The chain has TRBV7-9 and TRBJ1-4; D remains unclear. Looked up from germline, CDR1 is SEHNR and CDR2 is FQNEAQ (reference sequence). V was shortened by 1 base and J by 12 bases, with 24 bases between the two germline ends. CDR3 length equals 17 residues. The CDR3 here is CASSLEDPGMGMSELFF. The CDR3 bases are TGTGCCAGCAGCTTAGAGGATCCGGGGATGGGGATGAGTGAACTGTTTTTT.

The V gene is TRBV29-1, the J gene TRBJ1-1, with 7 bases that match TRBD1. V lost 8 bases, J lost 2 bases, and 8 bases stayed unmatched. Germline-derived CDR1 and CDR2 are SQVTM and ANQGSEA. The CDR3 has 13 residues. CDR3: CSTGQELNTEAFF. In nucleotides, the CDR3 is TGCAGCACTGGACAGGAGCTAAACACTGAAGCTTTCTTT.

This clone showed up just a few times. The J gene is TRBJ1-2, the V gene TRBV11-2; D unresolved. CDR1 SGHAT and CDR2 FQNNGV come from the germline V gene. CDR3 length: 13 amino acids. Trimming removed 6 bases from V and 5 bases from J, with 13 bases in between. In nucleotides, the CDR3 is TGTGCCAGCAGGATTGCGGGTTCTTATGGCTACACCTTC. Its protein product is CASRIAGSYGYTF.

V usage is TRBV2 and J usage is TRBJ2-1, with D maybe TRBD2 (5 bases). This CDR3 comprises 14 residues. Per germline, CDR1 SNHLY and CDR2 FYNNEI. Trimming shortened V by 0 bases and J by 15 bases, and 18 bases separated the two germline ends. CDR3: CASSEARGDLMPFF. The DNA for the CDR3 is TGTGCCAGCAGTGAAGCTCGGGGAGACCTAATGCCGTTCTTC.

This clone appeared once. CDR3 sequence reads: CSVESEGASGIIETQYF. In DNA, the CDR3 is TGCAGCGTTGAATCAGAAGGGGCTAGCGGGATCATAGAGACCCAGTACTTC. The rearrangement links TRBV29-1 to TRBJ2-5, with 9 nucleotides matching TRBD2. Germline CDR1 is SQVTM and CDR2 is ANQGSEA. The CDR3 spans 17 residues. The J segment lost 4 bases and the V segment lost 2 bases, leaving 14 bases of the junction unmatched.

The chain combines TRBV30 with TRBJ2-5; perhaps TRBD1 as D (6 bases). The V gene's germline CDR1 is GTSNPN and CDR2 SVGIG (reference sequence). This CDR3 spans 12 amino acids. V was pared by 3 bases and J by 2 bases, with 7 bases between. The DNA of the CDR3 is TGTGCCTGGAGGGGACAACAAGAGACCCAGTACTTC. Its translation is CAWRGQQETQYF.

CDR3 amino acids: CASSLVSGVGTYGYTF. Here the CDR3 DNA reads TGTGCCAGCAGCTTAGTTTCGGGGGTAGGAACCTATGGCTACACCTTC. The chain couples TRBV7-8 to TRBJ1-2; possibly TRBD1 for D (5 bases). The CDR3 runs to 16 residues. The V gene lost 1 base and the J gene lost 4 bases, with 16 bases spanning the gap. Germline CDR1 reads SGHVS; CDR2 reads FQNEAQ.

The chain employs TRBV7-2 and TRBJ2-7, with D possibly matching TRBD1 (5 bases). In germline, CDR1 is SGHTA, CDR2 FQGNSA. The V and J ends lost 0 bases and 3 bases respectively, with 15 bases between them. The CDR3 sequence is 16 residues long. The CDR3 reads CASSLALYRLNYEQYF. The CDR3 bases are TGTGCCAGCAGCTTAGCGCTGTACAGGTTGAACTACGAGCAGTACTTC.

The chain joins TRBV7-2 to TRBJ2-3, with TRBD2 matching over 9 bases. The CDR3 is 18 residues long. CDR1 is SGHTA, CDR2 FQGNSA, per germline. V dropped 5 bases and J dropped 5; count of bases not matched to a gene: 17. CDR3 protein: CASSENALREGKKDTQYF. The CDR3 DNA is TGTGCCAGCAGCGAGAACGCTTTGCGGGAGGGGAAGAAAGATACGCAGTATTTT.

This chain uses TRBV6-5 with TRBJ2-2, with a possible D match to TRBD2 (6 bases). Deletions cut 6 bases from V and 6 bases from J, with 14 bases between. The V gene's germline CDR1 is MNHEY and CDR2 SVGAGI. CDR3 length: 14 amino acids. The CDR3 DNA is TGTGCCAGCAGCTTCACCGGAGGGGCCGGGGAGCTGTTTTTT. Its protein product is CASSFTGGAGELFF.

This chain links TRBV6-1 with TRBJ1-1; D may be TRBD1 (6 bases). V was cut by 10 bases and J by 0 bases, with 15 bases left in between. Germline CDR1 is MNHNS and CDR2 is SASEGT. The CDR3 runs to 14 residues. The CDR3 spells CAINLRGLNTEAFF. Here the CDR3 DNA reads TGTGCCATCAACCTGCGGGGGCTGAACACTGAAGCTTTCTTT.

This chain connects TRBV11-2 to TRBJ2-4; 13 nucleotides agree with TRBD2. Losses at the gene ends were 3 bases for V and 4 bases for J; bases not matched to a gene: 3. Germline-derived CDR1 and CDR2 are SGHAT and FQNNGV. This CDR3 contains 16 residues. CDR3 loop: CASSFRTSGGKNIQYF. CDR3 coding DNA: TGTGCCAGCAGCTTCCGGACTAGCGGGGGTAAAAACATTCAGTACTTC.

This clone was observed a few times. CDR3 sequence: CASSPNQAPYGYTF. The CDR3 DNA follows: TGTGCCAGCAGCCCGAACCAGGCTCCCTATGGCTACACCTTC. The chain uses TRBV7-8 and TRBJ1-2; D ambiguous. V was shortened by 5 bases and J by 4 bases, with 14 bases between the two germline ends. CDR3 length: 14 amino acids. Germline assignment: CDR1 SGHVS and CDR2 FQNEAQ.

V usage is TRBV7-3 and J usage is TRBJ1-1; no clear D. Germline CDR1 and CDR2: SGHTA and FQGTGA. The germline V and J ends were trimmed by 5 bases and 4 bases, with 11 bases remaining between them. The CDR3 extends over 13 amino acids. CDR3 sequence: CASSARPGTEAFF. CDR3 coding DNA: TGTGCCAGCAGCGCACGACCGGGCACTGAAGCTTTCTTT.

The table lists this clone with a few counts. This chain connects TRBV5-1 to TRBJ1-1, with D possibly TRBD1 on 5 matching bases. The germline V and J ends were trimmed by 4 bases and 1 base, with 11 bases remaining between them. The CDR3 runs 14 residues. Germline lookup yields CDR1 SGHRS and CDR2 YFSETQ. The CDR3 DNA follows: TGCGCCAGCAGCCCCGGGACTGCGAACACTGAAGCTTTCTTT. Translated: CASSPGTANTEAFF.

The chain employs TRBV28 and TRBJ2-3; 13 bases fit TRBD2. J was trimmed by 6 bases and V by 3 bases; bases with no gene match: 9. The CDR3 length is 17 residues. The germline V gene encodes CDR1 MDHEN and CDR2 SYDVKM. CDR3: CASSFSGTSGIIDTQYF. The CDR3 DNA follows: TGTGCCAGCAGTTTTTCCGGGACTAGCGGGATAATTGATACGCAGTATTTT.

The chain employs TRBV20-1 and TRBJ1-2; no clear D gene. The CDR3 loop spans 11 amino acids. Trimming removed 6 bases from V and 4 bases from J, with 9 bases in between. In germline, CDR1 is DFQATT, CDR2 SNEGSKA (reference sequence). CDR3 amino acids: CSADTIYGYTF. As DNA, the CDR3 is TGCAGTGCCGATACTATCTATGGCTACACCTTC.

The rearrangement joins TRBV10-2 to TRBJ2-3; 12 bases align to TRBD2. Per the germline V gene, CDR1 is WSHSY and CDR2 is SAAADI. V was pared by 3 bases and J by 6 bases, with 10 bases of the junction left unmatched. This CDR3 is built from 17 residues. Here the CDR3 DNA reads TGCGCCAGCAGTGAAACACTAGCGGGAGGCCCCGGGGATACGCAGTATTTT. Encoded protein: CASSETLAGGPGDTQYF.

The chain has TRBV7-2 and TRBJ1-1; 8 bases are a match to TRBD1. The CDR3 has 13 amino acids. CDR1 is SGHTA, CDR2 FQGNSA, per germline. The junction had 1 base not matched to a gene; V was cut back by 3 bases and J by 4 bases. This CDR3 is CASSLDRATEAFF. For the CDR3, the DNA is TGTGCCAGCAGCTTGGACAGGGCCACTGAAGCTTTCTTT. Looking up the rest from reference TRBV7-2 and TRBJ1-1 gives the full variable domain: GAGVSQSPSNKVTEKGKDVELRCDPISGHTALYWYRQSLGQGLEFLIYFQGNSAPDKSGLPSDRFSAERTGGSVSTLTIQRTQQEDSAVYLCASSLDRATEAFFGQGTRLTVV.

V usage is TRBV5-4 and J usage is TRBJ2-5; the match to TRBD1 covers 12 bases. This CDR3 contains 16 residues. Germline loops: CDR1 SGHNT, CDR2 YYREEE (reference sequence). V was clipped by 3 bases and J by 5 bases; unmatched bases: 8. CDR3 nucleotide sequence: TGTGCCAGCAGCTGGCCGGGACAGGGGGCAGGGGAGACCCAGTACTTC. Amino acids: CASSWPGQGAGETQYF.

The chain joins TRBV7-2 to TRBJ2-1, with TRBD2 matching over 14 bases. The germline CDR1 and CDR2 sequences are SGHTA and FQGNSA. The V segment lost 5 bases and the J segment 2 bases; nucleotides outside the gene matches: 5. The CDR3 is 17 amino acids. The CDR3 DNA is TGTGCCAGCAGCCCGGGACTAGCGGGAGACCCCTACAATGAGCAGTTCTTC. Residues: CASSPGLAGDPYNEQFF.

The chain joins TRBV21-1 to TRBJ2-4; the table's D call, TRBD2, has no DNA check behind it. TRBV21-1 is labeled a pseudogene. The CDR3 sequence is 20 residues long. In DNA, the CDR3 is TGTGCCAGCAGCAAAGGCCCCTCGGGGGAGAGTCTAGTAGCCAAAAACATTCAGTACTTC. It encodes CASSKGPSGESLVAKNIQYF.

This clone was counted only a few times. V usage is TRBV2 and J usage is TRBJ2-7; a weak D match, TRBD2 (7 bases). Germline V gene data show CDR1 as SNHLY and CDR2 as FYNNEI. The CDR3 is 13 amino acids. Trimming cost V 4 bases and J 7 bases, with 14 bases left between them. The CDR3 reads CASSGRGAREQYF. The CDR3, as DNA: TGTGCCAGCAGTGGCCGGGGGGCGCGGGAGCAGTACTTC.

The J gene is TRBJ1-4, the V gene TRBV6-5; D not resolved. Per germline, CDR1 MNHEY and CDR2 SVGAGI. There are 15 residues in the CDR3. V was cut by 0 bases and J by 2 bases, with 7 bases left in between. The chain's CDR3 is CASSYSSVTNEKLFF. In DNA, the CDR3 is TGTGCCAGCAGTTACTCCTCGGTTACTAATGAAAAACTGTTTTTT.

The chain links TRBV7-6 to TRBJ2-3; D is unclear. CDR3 length equals 15 residues. Deletions cut 3 bases from V and 1 base from J, with 11 bases between. Germline CDR1 reads SGHVS; CDR2 reads FNYEAQ. The CDR3 is CASSLTESGTDTQYF. The CDR3 DNA follows: TGTGCCAGCAGCTTGACGGAGTCTGGCACAGATACGCAGTATTTT.

V is TRBV7-6 and J is TRBJ2-1; 8 bases map to TRBD2. Unmatched junction bases numbered 6, after V lost 1 base and J lost 16 bases. The length of the CDR3 is 12 residues. Germline CDR1 reads SGHVS; CDR2 reads FNYEAQ. The DNA of the CDR3 is TGTGCCAGCAGCTTAGGACGGGAGGGCCCTTTCTTC. This sequence encodes CASSLGREGPFF.

The rearrangement links TRBV27 to TRBJ1-1; tentative D call: TRBD1 (6 bases). The CDR3 is 17 residues long. Germline CDR1 reads MNHEY; CDR2 reads SMNVEV (reference sequence). Trimming pared 4 bases from V and 10 bases from J, leaving 28 bases between. The CDR3 is CASSSPGTIGPTPLAFF. DNA for the CDR3: TGTGCCAGCAGTTCCCCCGGGACAATCGGACCCACGCCCCTAGCTTTCTTT.

CDR3 in amino acids: CASSLGGRASEQYF. In DNA form, the CDR3 reads TGTGCCAGCAGCTTAGGCGGGAGGGCCAGCGAGCAGTACTTC. J is TRBJ2-7 and V is TRBV7-3; TRBD2 aligns across 9 bases. CDR1 is SGHTA and CDR2 is FQGTGA in the germline V gene. V lost 2 bases, J lost 6 bases, and 5 bases stayed unmatched. The CDR3 has 14 residues. The full variable domain, in which reference TRBV7-3 and TRBJ2-7 provide the parts outside the CDR3, is GAGVSQTPSNKVTEKGKYVELRCDPISGHTALYWYRQSLGQGPEFLIYFQGTGAADDSGLPNDRFFAVRPEGSVSTLKIQRTERGDSAVYLCASSLGGRASEQYFGPGTRLTVT.

The rearrangement uses TRBV10-1 and TRBJ2-1; TRBD2 aligns across 7 bases. Per germline, CDR1 WNHNN and CDR2 SYGVQD (reference sequence). CDR3 length: 15 residues. Trimming cost V 4 bases and J 2 bases; bases outside gene matches: 5. The CDR3 loop reads CASSGAGMAYNEQFF. CDR3 DNA sequence: TGCGCCAGCAGTGGAGCGGGAATGGCCTACAATGAGCAGTTCTTC.

Here the CDR3 reads CASSLSLAGTGELFF. CDR3 nucleotide sequence: TGTGCCAGCAGCTTATCCCTAGCGGGAACCGGGGAGCTGTTTTTT. The V and J genes are TRBV7-2 and TRBJ2-2, with 9 bases that match TRBD2. Germline V gives CDR1 SGHTA, CDR2 FQGNSA. Trimming took 2 bases from V and 5 from J; bases not matched to a gene: 3. The CDR3 has 15 amino acids.

This clone was seen a single time. This chain joins TRBV30 and TRBJ2-7, with D unclear. Trimming left V 0 bases short and J 0 bases short, with 12 bases between. This CDR3 spans 15 amino acids. CDR1 is GTSNPN and CDR2 is SVGIG in the germline V gene (reference sequence). CDR3: CAWSVSYQDSYEQYF. CDR3 DNA sequence: TGTGCCTGGAGTGTCTCCTATCAAGACTCCTACGAGCAGTACTTC.

There are a few counts of this clone. V usage is TRBV5-8 and J usage is TRBJ1-1; D is unclear. This CDR3 spans 10 amino acids. The germline CDR1 and CDR2 sequences are SGHTS and YDEGEE. Trimming cost V 6 bases and J 8 bases, with 8 bases left between them. The CDR3: CASNFVEAFF. As DNA, the CDR3 is TGTGCCAGCAACTTTGTAGAAGCTTTCTTT.